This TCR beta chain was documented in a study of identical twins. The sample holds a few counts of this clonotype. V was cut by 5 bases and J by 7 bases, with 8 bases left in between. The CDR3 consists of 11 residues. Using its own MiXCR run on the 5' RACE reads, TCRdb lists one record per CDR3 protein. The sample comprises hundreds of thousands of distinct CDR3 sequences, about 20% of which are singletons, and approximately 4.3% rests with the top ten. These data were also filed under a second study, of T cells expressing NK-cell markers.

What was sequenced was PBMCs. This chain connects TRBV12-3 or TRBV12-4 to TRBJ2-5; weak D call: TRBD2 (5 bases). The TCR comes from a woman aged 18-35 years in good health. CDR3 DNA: TGTGCCAGCAGTGGGAGCGGGACCCAGTACTTC. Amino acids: CASSGSGTQYF.